These T cell receptor beta chains were read from a single sample in a study of blood T cell repertoires in COVID-19. The table came from immunoSEQ multiplex PCR; TCRdb's copy has only in-frame clones and leaves some out. The top ten clones hold about an eighth of a sample with tens of thousands of clones, over 65% of them seen once. Input material: peripheral blood. The receptors stem from a human donor in a cohort sampled during active COVID-19. CDR3s leave out the opening cysteine and the closing phenylalanine or tryptophan. D genes are given only for firm matches. The size entry is marked missing in some rows and otherwise reads once, few, many or a size class.

>few|TRBD1|TRBV28
ASSTRTGANEAF
>-|-|TRBV6-1
ASSDVPQETQY
>-|-|TRBV5-1
ASSFSENTEAF
>-|-|TRBV7-8
ASSLLPGASSYNEQF
>-|TRBD1|TRBV29-1
SVRQGGTGELF
>-|-|TRBV7-7
ASSLVGGNTGELF
>once|-|TRBV10-3
AILPSGKSGEAF
>-|TRBD1|TRBV4-1
ASSQVARDRVDNEQF
>-|-|TRBV7-9
ASSRGSVGGSPLH
>-|TRBD1|TRBV27
ASRRGDTEAF
>-|TRBD2|TRBV9
ASSVEGTSTLQQY
>-|-|TRBV19
ASSIMRGFDTGELF
>-|TRBD1|TRBV5-1
ASSFSGQGYSGANVLT
>few|TRBD1|TRBV2
ASSLTGANQPQH
>few|-|TRBV3-1/TRBV3-2
ASGRGPATNEKLF
>once|-|TRBV28
ASSSIQDRANYGYT
>-|-|TRBV27
ARGRGGAGAF
>-|-|TRBV2
ASNRSPSAGANVLT
>-|-|TRBV28
ASSSHGEGGLSYEQY
>few|TRBD1|TRBV5-1
ASSFGQDTGYT
>-|TRBD1|TRBV5-1
ASQKTGAETDTQY
>few|TRBD2|TRBV7-3
ASSWAGTRTPNEQF
>-|TRBD1|TRBV6-5
ASSPGTGYAF
>-|-|TRBV28
ASSPRGQNNQPQH
>-|TRBD1|TRBV4-1
ASSLGQLNTEAF
>-|-|TRBV30
AWAGTGAETQY
>-|-|TRBV24-1
ATSDLQTGQETQY
>-|-|TRBV3-1/TRBV3-2
ASSQTQNTEAF
>-|-|TRBV12-3/TRBV12-4
ASSPSGSETQY
>-|TRBD2|TRBV5-1
ASSLALAESTDTQY
>-|-|TRBV9
ASSFLPGMNTEAF
>-|-|TRBV5-1
ASSFSSQETQY
>-|TRBD2|TRBV7-9
ASSLALAGTYNEQF
>-|TRBD2|TRBV7-6
ASTPYRGGNEQF
>-|TRBD1|TRBV5-1
ASSLDRPGTGRNTIY
>-|-|TRBV29-1
SVESFGLEANYGYT
>once|-|TRBV9
ASSGSRNTYGYT
>-|TRBD2|TRBV18
ASSPSQRGHGNEQF
>few|-|TRBV18
ASSQGRNTEAF
>-|TRBD1|TRBV9
ASTVGQGSSYNEQF
>-|TRBD2|TRBV19
ASSIQLAVDNEQF
>-|-|TRBV10-3
AISRGDDYNSPLH
>few|TRBD2|TRBV28
ASSLESGLATYNEQF
>-|-|TRBV6-1
ASSEGATREQY
>-|TRBD1|TRBV10-2
ASSESTGRYSPLH
>-|TRBD2|TRBV2
ASSPGQLAGGPGTDTQY
>-|TRBD2|TRBV5-4
ASSRPGLAGGLYEQY
>few|-|TRBV7-3
ASSLDQTDTEAF
>-|-|TRBV6-5
ASNDEGQLAGYT
>-|TRBD1|TRBV19
ASSISADRGAPQH
>-|-|TRBV6-5
ASTKRTADNEQF
>-|-|TRBV7-8
ASSLGVAGERREQY
>-|TRBD1|TRBV19
ASSTTGGSSYEQY
>-|TRBD1|TRBV14
ASSQGTGGLRYT
>-|TRBD1|TRBV24-1
ATSDRQGFAEQY
>-|-|TRBV5-1
ASSLAMDPTSSGNTIY
>-|TRBD1|TRBV9
ASSVTGTGGNEQF
>-|-|TRBV21-1
ASSSKTRTTGRVGELF
>few|TRBD1|TRBV6-5
ASRIPGQGAEAF